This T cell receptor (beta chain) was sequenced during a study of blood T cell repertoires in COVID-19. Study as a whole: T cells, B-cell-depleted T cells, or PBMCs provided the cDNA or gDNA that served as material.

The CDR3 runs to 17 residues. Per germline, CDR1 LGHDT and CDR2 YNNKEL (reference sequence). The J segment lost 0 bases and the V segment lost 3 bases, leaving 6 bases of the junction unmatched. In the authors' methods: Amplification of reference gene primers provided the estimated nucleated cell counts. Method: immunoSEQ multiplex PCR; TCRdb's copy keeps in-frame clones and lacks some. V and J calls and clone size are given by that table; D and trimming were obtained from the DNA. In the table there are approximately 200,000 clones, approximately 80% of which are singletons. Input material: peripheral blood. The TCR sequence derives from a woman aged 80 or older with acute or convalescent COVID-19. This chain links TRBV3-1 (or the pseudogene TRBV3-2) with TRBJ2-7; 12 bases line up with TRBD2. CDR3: CASSHLGLAGYSYEQYF. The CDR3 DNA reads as TGTGCCAGCAGCCACCTCGGACTAGCGGGATACTCCTACGAGCAGTACTTC.